This passage covers 30 T cell receptor beta chains from one sample sequenced in a study of blood T cell repertoires in COVID-19. Data came from immunoSEQ multiplex PCR; TCRdb stores just in-frame clones and leaves some out. The sample has roughly 400,000 clones; 70% to 90% are singletons. Specimen: PBMCs or T cells enriched from blood (not recorded which). The receptors here all came from a woman younger than 35 who had been exposed to COVID-19.

In its sample, this clone was seen many times. CDR3 in amino acids: CASQKGHSEKYF. The DNA of the CDR3 is TGTGCCAGTCAAAAGGGGCATTCGGAAAAGTACTTC. The chain joins TRBV7-9 to TRBJ2-7; D may be TRBD1 (5 bases). With 9 bases removed from V and 11 bases from J, the gap between germline ends came to 20 bases. The length of the CDR3 is 12 residues. In germline, CDR1 is SEHNR, CDR2 FQNEAQ (reference sequence).

The chain carries TRBV28 and TRBJ2-1, with D possibly being TRBD2 (6 bases). Germline V gene sequence: CDR1 MDHEN, CDR2 SYDVKM. There are 12 residues in the CDR3. V lost 4 bases to trimming and J lost 10 bases, with 11 bases between them. The CDR3 region is CASSSRDLEQFF. In DNA form, the CDR3 reads TGTGCCAGCAGTTCGAGGGACTTAGAGCAGTTCTTC.

A remark on this clone: A junction boundary mismatches the germline segment, possibly from a read error. The V call is TRBV18, the J call TRBJ2-4; 9 bases match TRBD2. The CDR3 consists of 15 residues. CDR1 KGHSH and CDR2 LQKENI come from the germline V gene. CDR3 coding DNA: TGTGCCAGCTCGCCACTAGCCACTAGCGGGAACATTCAGTACTTC. Translated, it gives CASSPLATSGNIQYF. Based on the CDR3 plus reference TRBV18 and TRBJ2-4, the full variable domain is NAGVMQNPRHLVRRRGQEARLRCSPMKGHSHVYWYRQLPEEGLKFMVYLQKENIIDESGMPKERFSAEFPKEGPSILRIQQVVRGDSAAYFCASSPLATSGNIQYFGAGTRLSVL.

The rearrangement joins TRBV15 to TRBJ2-7; 8 nucleotides agree with TRBD2. The CDR3 totals 14 residues. V shed 0 bases and J 5 bases; nucleotides not matched to a gene: 3. Germline loops: CDR1 LNHNV, CDR2 YYDKDF (reference sequence). This CDR3 reads CATSRERRGDEQYF. The DNA for the CDR3 is TGTGCCACCAGCAGAGAGAGGCGGGGGGACGAGCAGTACTTC.

V and J are TRBV27 and TRBJ2-7, with 7 bases matching TRBD2. After removal of 5 bases from V and 6 bases from J, the junction contained 13 bases not matched to a gene. The CDR3 contains 15 residues. Germline V gene lookup returns CDR1 MNHEY and CDR2 SMNVEV (reference sequence). The CDR3 region has the DNA TGTGCCAGCAGTCCTCCGGGGGGTCGTCTCAGCGAGCAGTACTTC. It codes for CASSPPGGRLSEQYF.

This clone was recorded only once. This rearrangement joins TRBV5-4 to TRBJ1-1; no firm D call. The CDR3 totals 14 residues. Germline lookup yields CDR1 SGHNT and CDR2 YYREEE (reference sequence). V was clipped by 0 bases and J by 7 bases, with 13 bases between them. Here the CDR3 DNA reads TGTGCCAGCAGCTTGGACCTGGAGGGAGGTGAAGCTTTCTTT. It encodes CASSLDLEGGEAFF.

The chain recombines TRBV6-5 with TRBJ2-7, with 8 positions matching TRBD2. V trimming: 6 bases; J trimming: 4 bases; junction bases outside the gene matches: 11. CDR3 size: 15 residues. Germline values: CDR1 MNHEY, CDR2 SVGAGI. In DNA, the CDR3 is TGTGCCAGCAGCCAGGGAATGAGCGGGAGTTACGAGCAGTACTTC. Its translation: CASSQGMSGSYEQYF.

Concerning this clone: A read error may produce the germline difference seen at one junction end. This chain joins TRBV28 and TRBJ2-5, with 7 bases aligning to TRBD2. The CDR3 consists of 15 residues. Germline lookup yields CDR1 MDHEN and CDR2 SYDVKM. For the CDR3, the DNA is TGTGCCAGCATTTTAAGGGCTAGCGGCCAAGAGACCCAGTACTTC. Its translation: CASILRASGQETQYF.

With regard to this clone: This CDR3 is also generated by other DNA sequences in the sample. The chain is built from TRBV28 and TRBJ1-2; the D is unclear. V was trimmed by 2 bases and J by 0 bases, leaving 4 bases between them. The CDR3 runs to 13 residues. Germline V gene sequence: CDR1 MDHEN, CDR2 SYDVKM. Here the CDR3 reads CASSLPANYGYTF. CDR3 DNA sequence: TGTGCCAGCAGTTTACCCGCTAACTATGGCTACACCTTC.

The chain is built from TRBV2 and TRBJ1-4; possibly TRBD1 for D (6 bases). The V and J ends lost 6 bases and 5 bases respectively, with 19 bases between them. The CDR3 runs to 16 residues. Germline lookup yields CDR1 SNHLY and CDR2 FYNNEI. The CDR3 DNA sequence: TGTGCCAGCAGCCAATCGTGGGTAGGGGGAAATGAAAAACTGTTTTTT. Amino acids: CASSQSWVGGNEKLFF.

J is TRBJ2-1 and V is TRBV14; 7 nucleotides line up with TRBD1. The V gene end was trimmed by 4 bases and the J gene end by 6 bases; junction bases not matched to a gene: 3. This CDR3 has 13 residues. CDR1 and CDR2 from the germline V gene are SGHDN and FVKESK. The CDR3 DNA follows: TGTGCCAGCAGCCTTACAGGGGTCAATGAGCAGTTCTTC. Translation: CASSLTGVNEQFF.

The rearrangement links TRBV19 to TRBJ2-2, with a tentative D call TRBD1 (6 bases). CDR3 size: 16 residues. V lost 1 base, J lost 4 bases, and 13 bases lay in between. The germline CDR1 and CDR2 sequences are LNHDA and SQIVND (reference sequence). The CDR3 region is CASSIALGGRTGELFF. Written as DNA, the CDR3 is TGTGCCAGTAGTATAGCGCTAGGGGGTCGCACCGGGGAGCTGTTTTTT.

The chain combines TRBV6-5 with TRBJ2-3; no definite D call. The CDR3 contains 14 residues. Trimming took off 1 base at V and 4 bases at J, with 9 bases between the two ends. Per germline, CDR1 MNHEY and CDR2 SVGAGI. This chain's CDR3 is CASSYFPDSDTQYF. The CDR3 nucleotides read TGTGCCAGCAGTTACTTCCCAGATTCAGATACGCAGTATTTT.

J is TRBJ1-5 and V is TRBV4-1, with 8 bases lining up with TRBD1. Germline-derived CDR1 and CDR2 are MGHRA and YSYEKL. V lost 1 base, J lost 6 bases, and 14 bases stayed unmatched. There are 18 residues in the CDR3. CDR3 amino acids: CASSQATADDRGGQPQHF. CDR3 sequence (DNA): TGCGCCAGCAGCCAAGCTACAGCCGATGACAGGGGAGGTCAGCCCCAGCATTTT.

The chain links TRBV5-4 to TRBJ2-7; D is possibly TRBD2 (7 bases). V dropped 4 bases and J dropped 6 bases, with 20 bases sitting between them. The CDR3 length is 15 residues. Germline V lookup: CDR1 SGHNT, CDR2 YYREEE (reference sequence). The CDR3 DNA sequence: TGTGCCAGCAGCGAGGGGGGGACACCAAGCTCCGAGCAGTACTTC. It yields the protein CASSEGGTPSSEQYF.

The chain carries TRBV4-3 and TRBJ1-2; tentatively, D is TRBD1 (6 bases). V gave up 4 bases and J gave up 5 bases, with 11 bases separating them. Germline V gene data show CDR1 as LGHNA and CDR2 as YSLEER. The CDR3 loop spans 13 amino acids. The CDR3 spells CASSRDRLYGYTF. The CDR3 nucleotides read TGCGCCAGCAGCCGAGACAGGCTATATGGCTACACCTTC.

This chain uses TRBV28 with TRBJ1-5; D unclear. Germline values: CDR1 MDHEN, CDR2 SYDVKM. With 6 bases removed from V and 0 bases from J, the gap between germline ends came to 18 bases. The CDR3 length is 17 residues. The CDR3 region is CASRQQQLRGSNQPQHF. The CDR3 nucleotides read TGTGCCAGCAGACAGCAACAGCTCCGGGGTAGCAATCAGCCCCAGCATTTT.

This clone has more than one count but fewer than ten. The chain combines TRBV12-3 or TRBV12-4 with TRBJ2-5; D call uncertain. This CDR3 comprises 13 residues. V gave up 5 bases and J gave up 4 bases, with 11 bases separating them. The CDR3, as DNA: TGTGCCAGCAGTACCGCAGGCCTAGAGACCCAGTACTTC. Protein: CASSTAGLETQYF.

This chain links TRBV10-3 with TRBJ1-1; perhaps TRBD1 as D (6 bases). Germline CDR1 and CDR2: ENHRY and SYGVKD. The CDR3 contains 16 residues. V was cut by 0 bases and J by 4 bases, with 15 bases left in between. The chain's CDR3 is CAISESEGGGGTEAFF. CDR3 nucleotides: TGTGCCATCAGTGAGTCGGAGGGGGGGGGAGGCACTGAAGCTTTCTTT.

To note about this clone: This same CDR3 is encoded by further DNA sequences in the sample. The chain combines TRBV7-3 with TRBJ1-6; 7 bases are shared with TRBD1. Losses at the gene ends were 0 bases for V and 4 bases for J; bases not matched to a gene: 3. The CDR3 totals 16 residues. From germline, CDR1 is SGHTA and CDR2 FQGTGA. The CDR3 loop is CASSLTGGPYNSPLHF. In DNA form, the CDR3 reads TGTGCCAGCAGCTTAACAGGGGGCCCTTATAATTCACCCCTCCACTTT.

The J gene is TRBJ2-3, the V gene TRBV20-1, with D perhaps TRBD1 (6 bases). CDR3 length equals 15 residues. Looked up from germline, CDR1 is DFQATT and CDR2 is SNEGSKA (reference sequence). The V end was cut by 3 bases, the J end by 1 base, with 14 bases between. This chain's CDR3 is CSASKSQGRTDTQYF. The CDR3 region has the DNA TGCAGTGCTAGTAAATCGCAGGGGCGCACAGATACGCAGTATTTT.

This clone was detected once. This sequence joins TRBV25-1 and TRBJ2-3; D is ambiguous. Per the germline V gene, CDR1 is MGHDK and CDR2 is SYGVNS. The CDR3 loop spans 15 amino acids. The V and J ends lost 6 bases and 0 bases respectively, with 13 bases between them. In DNA form, the CDR3 reads TGTGCCAGCAGAAGGCAGCGTACTAGCACAGATACGCAGTATTTT. This codes for CASRRQRTSTDTQYF.

The sample holds a few counts of this clone. The chain is built from TRBV27 and TRBJ1-2, with 9 bases identical to TRBD1. In germline, CDR1 is MNHEY, CDR2 SMNVEV (reference sequence). After removal of 1 base from V and 6 bases from J, the junction contained 9 bases not matched to a gene. The CDR3 spans 16 residues. CDR3 bases: TGTGCCAGCAGTTTATTTCCGGCCCGGACAGGGGATGGCTACACCTTC. This sequence encodes CASSLFPARTGDGYTF.

The chain recombines TRBV29-1 with TRBJ1-2; D is ambiguous. Germline values: CDR1 SQVTM, CDR2 ANQGSEA. V was shortened by 3 bases and J by 4 bases, with 9 bases between the two germline ends. This CDR3 is 12 amino acids long. CDR3 sequence: CSVDNDSYGYTF. CDR3 sequence (DNA): TGCAGCGTTGACAACGATAGCTATGGCTACACCTTC.

The chain recombines TRBV5-1 with TRBJ2-7; 9 bases match TRBD2. The CDR3 length is 16 residues. J was trimmed by 7 bases and V by 0 bases; bases with no gene match: 11. Germline V gene data show CDR1 as SGHRS and CDR2 as YFSETQ. The CDR3 sequence: CASSLDPGLALGEQYF. As DNA, the CDR3 is TGCGCCAGCAGCTTGGACCCGGGACTAGCTTTGGGTGAGCAGTACTTC. Together with reference TRBV5-1 and TRBJ2-7, the CDR3 gives the full variable domain: KAGVTQTPRYLIKTRGQQVTLSCSPISGHRSVSWYQQTPGQGLQFLFEYFSETQRNKGNFPGRFSGRQFSNSRSEMNVSTLELGDSALYLCASSLDPGLALGEQYFGPGTRLTVT.

V gene TRBV7-9 combines with J gene TRBJ2-2; 9 bases map to TRBD1. J gave up 7 bases and V 1 base, and 4 bases lay outside the gene matches. CDR1 and CDR2 (germline): SEHNR, FQNEAQ (reference sequence). The CDR3 runs to 15 residues. DNA for the CDR3: TGTGCCAGCAGCTTAGAACAGGGGGCTGGCGGGGAGCTGTTTTTT. Residues: CASSLEQGAGGELFF.

The genes are TRBV19 and TRBJ2-2; the match to TRBD2 covers 11 bases. Germline-derived CDR1 and CDR2 are LNHDA and SQIVND (reference sequence). After removal of 0 bases from V and 6 bases from J, the junction contained 6 bases not matched to a gene. The CDR3 runs to 17 residues. CDR3 region: CASSIDAELAGAGELFF. In DNA form, the CDR3 reads TGTGCCAGTAGTATAGATGCAGAACTAGCGGGAGCCGGGGAGCTGTTTTTT.

The CDR3 region is CASRTRAGHSYNEQFF. DNA of the CDR3: TGTGCCAGCAGGACTAGGGCAGGACACTCCTACAATGAGCAGTTCTTC. V gene TRBV27 combines with J gene TRBJ2-1; D may be TRBD2 (6 bases). Germline V gene data show CDR1 as MNHEY and CDR2 as SMNVEV (reference sequence). With 6 bases removed from V and 0 bases from J, the gap between germline ends came to 15 bases. The CDR3 consists of 16 residues.

V and J are TRBV27 and TRBJ2-7; 12 bases align to TRBD2. V shed 5 bases and J 4 bases; nucleotides not matched to a gene: 9. Germline V gene sequence: CDR1 MNHEY, CDR2 SMNVEV (reference sequence). This CDR3 is built from 16 residues. CDR3 nucleotides: TGTGCCAGCAGTGGCAGGGCTAGCGGGAGGGATTACGAGCAGTACTTC. Translation gives CASSGRASGRDYEQYF.

This chain connects TRBV2 to TRBJ2-1; TRBD2 might be the D (6 bases). The CDR3 sequence is 15 residues long. Looked up from germline, CDR1 is SNHLY and CDR2 is FYNNEI. The V and J ends lost 7 bases and 4 bases respectively, with 17 bases between them. The CDR3 coding sequence is TGTGCCAGCAATTTAGGGACTCCTGATTACAATGAGCAGTTCTTC. The encoded protein is CASNLGTPDYNEQFF.